The 24 T cell receptor beta chains given below trace back to one sample, sequenced in a study of CD8+CD57+ T cells in acquired aplastic anemia. Using genomic DNA as the template, TCR beta VDJ and CDR3 profiling was carried out. TCRdb ran MiXCR on the reads and lists one entry per CDR3 protein. The sample has about 160,000 distinct CDR3 sequences; about 45% are singletons. Patients picked for sequencing had shown CD8+CD57+ cell expansion detected by flow cytometry. The sample was sorted CD4+, CD8+, or CD8+CD57+ T cells (not recorded which) from PBMCs. These receptors all come from a human donor with aplastic anemia.

For this clonotype: A read error may explain this, as a much larger clone is one base away. V gene TRBV9 combines with J gene TRBJ2-2; tentative D call: TRBD2 (5 bases). The CDR3 is made up of 14 amino acids. Germline V lookup: CDR1 SGDLS, CDR2 YYNGEE. As DNA, the CDR3 is TGTGCCAGCAGCAAAGGGTCTGACACCGGGGAGCTGCTTTTT. Translating gives CASSKGSDTGELLF.

This clonotype was found many times. The rearrangement joins TRBV10-3 to TRBJ2-1; TRBD2 aligns across 9 bases. Germline CDR1 reads ENHRY; CDR2 reads SYGVKD. The CDR3 is 17 amino acids. The junction had 12 bases not matched to a gene; V was cut back by 2 bases and J by 7 bases. The chain's CDR3 is CAISERGSGRMSNEQFF. For the CDR3, the DNA is TGTGCCATCAGTGAGAGAGGTAGCGGGAGAATGTCGAATGAGCAGTTCTTC.

Here the CDR3 DNA reads TGTGCCATCAGCAACCAGGGAGGGGGCTCCTACGAGCAGTACTTC. Encoded protein: CAISNQGGGSYEQYF. The V and J genes are TRBV10-3 and TRBJ2-7, with D perhaps matching TRBD2 (7 bases). The CDR3 has 15 residues. Germline V lookup: CDR1 ENHRY, CDR2 SYGVKD. V lost 6 bases and J lost 0, with 15 bases in between.

This clonotype was seen many times. The V call is TRBV20-1, the J call TRBJ2-3; no reliable D call. Germline CDR1 is DFQATT and CDR2 is SNEGSKA (reference sequence). The length of the CDR3 is 14 residues. Trimming took off 3 bases at V and 0 bases at J, with 10 bases between the two ends. As DNA, the CDR3 is TGCAGTGCTAGGGCAGGCGGCAGCACAGATACGCAGTATTTT. Its translation: CSARAGGSTDTQYF.

The CDR3 is CASSVGTVNEKLFF. Written as DNA, the CDR3 is TGTGCCAGCAGCGTAGGGACAGTTAATGAAAAACTGTTTTTT. The V gene is TRBV7-3, the J gene TRBJ1-4; 7 nucleotides match TRBD1. Germline CDR1 is SGHTA and CDR2 is FQGTGA. V lost 5 bases, J lost 4 bases, and 4 bases stayed unmatched. This CDR3 has 14 amino acids.

CDR3 nucleotide sequence: TGCGCCAGCAGCGACTCTCAGGGCACCTACGAGCAGTACTTC. Amino acids: CASSDSQGTYEQYF. V and J are TRBV5-1 and TRBJ2-7, with a tentative D call TRBD1 (5 bases). CDR3 size: 14 residues. Germline V lookup: CDR1 SGHRS, CDR2 YFSETQ. The V gene lost 4 bases and the J gene lost 2 bases, with 13 bases spanning the gap.

The chain uses TRBV7-2 and TRBJ2-1, with D hard to call. CDR1 and CDR2 from the germline V gene are SGHTA and FQGNSA. Deletions cut 7 bases from V and 10 bases from J, with 17 bases between. This CDR3 has 13 residues. CDR3 protein: CASKFDPGGEQFF. In DNA, the CDR3 is TGTGCCAGCAAGTTCGACCCGGGTGGGGAGCAGTTCTTC.

The rearrangement links TRBV20-1 to TRBJ1-6; perhaps TRBD1 as D (5 bases). The ends were cut back, 3 bases at V and 8 bases at J, with 8 bases in the middle. This CDR3 has 12 residues. From germline, CDR1 is DFQATT and CDR2 SNEGSKA (reference sequence). The CDR3 reads CSARTEDSPLHF. Here the CDR3 DNA reads TGCAGTGCTAGGACAGAGGATTCACCCCTCCACTTT.

This clonotype has just a few counts. The rearrangement joins TRBV28 to TRBJ1-2; possible D gene TRBD1, 5 bases. The CDR3 loop spans 15 amino acids. V lost 6 bases and J lost 2, with 16 bases in between. Germline CDR1 MDHEN, CDR2 SYDVKM. In DNA form, the CDR3 reads TGTGCCAGCAGATCCTCTGTTGCAGGGAACTATGGCTACACCTTC. The encoded protein is CASRSSVAGNYGYTF.

This clonotype was recorded many times. The chain uses TRBV20-1 and TRBJ2-5, with D possibly being TRBD1 or TRBD2 (5 bases each). V was clipped by 4 bases and J by 4 bases, with 22 bases between them. Germline lookup yields CDR1 DFQATT and CDR2 SNEGSKA (reference sequence). The CDR3 sequence is 16 residues long. CDR3 amino acids: CSATLSEGLGTETQYF. CDR3 DNA sequence: TGCAGTGCTACCTTATCAGAGGGGCTAGGGACAGAGACCCAGTACTTC.

This clonotype was counted many times. The rearrangement joins TRBV24-1 to TRBJ2-1; TRBD1 matches at 9 bases. The CDR3 runs to 15 residues. The germline V gene has CDR1 KGHDR and CDR2 SFDVKD. The V and J ends lost 4 bases and 4 bases, in that order; junction bases with no gene match: 4. CDR3 region: CATSDPGTGYNEQFF. The CDR3 DNA follows: TGTGCCACCAGTGACCCGGGGACAGGGTACAATGAGCAGTTCTTC.

The chain joins TRBV9 to TRBJ2-1; D may be TRBD2 (5 bases). This CDR3 contains 17 residues. Trimming removed 3 bases at V and 0 bases at J, with 16 bases between. Germline values: CDR1 SGDLS, CDR2 YYNGEE. The CDR3 coding sequence is TGTGCCAGCAGCGGACGGACTGGGTCCAGCTCCTACAATGAGCAGTTCTTC. This encodes CASSGRTGSSSYNEQFF.

This clonotype was observed at least ten times. The chain uses TRBV4-2 and TRBJ2-1; D ambiguous. The germline gives CDR1 LGHNA, CDR2 YNFKEQ. The CDR3 totals 14 residues. The ends were cut back, 4 bases at V and 0 bases at J, with 7 bases in the middle. CDR3 DNA: TGTGCCAGCAGCCCGACTCCCTCCTACAATGAGCAGTTCTTC. Translation gives CASSPTPSYNEQFF.

In this sample, this clonotype turned up many times. CDR3 loop: CSTNQDKNTEAFF. In nucleotides, the CDR3 is TGCAGTACCAACCAGGACAAGAACACTGAAGCTTTCTTT. This chain links TRBV20-1 with TRBJ1-1; a possible D gene is TRBD1 (5 bases). The CDR3 is 13 residues long. Germline V gene lookup returns CDR1 DFQATT and CDR2 SNEGSKA (reference sequence). V was cut by 8 bases and J by 1 base, with 14 bases left in between.

V and J are TRBV6-5 and TRBJ2-7; 8 bases map to TRBD1. Germline V lookup: CDR1 MNHEY, CDR2 SVGAGI. The CDR3 consists of 13 residues. V dropped 4 bases and J dropped 5; count of bases not matched to a gene: 4. The CDR3 sequence: CASSLTGVDEQYF. For the CDR3, the DNA is TGTGCCAGCAGTTTGACAGGGGTGGACGAGCAGTACTTC.

A word on this clonotype: The conserved phenylalanine or tryptophan is not found at the CDR3 terminus, so this likely reflects a read error. This chain connects TRBV10-2 to TRBJ2-3, with no clear D. V shed 7 bases and J shed 0 bases, with 8 bases lying between them. Germline V gene sequence: CDR1 WSHSY, CDR2 SAAADI. The CDR3 runs to 13 residues. In DNA form, the CDR3 reads TGCGCCAGCAAAATATCCAGCACAGATACGCAGTATCTT. Translated: CASKISSTDTQYL.

This clonotype was seen more than once but under ten times. The chain couples TRBV28 to TRBJ2-6; D unclear. V was clipped by 6 bases and J by 4 bases, with 16 bases between them. The CDR3 is 16 amino acids. Germline V CDR1 and CDR2: MDHEN, SYDVKM. The CDR3 here is CASSSSPPSGANVLTF. CDR3 in DNA: TGTGCCAGCAGCTCGTCACCCCCGTCGGGGGCCAACGTCCTGACTTTC.

Many counts were recorded for this clonotype. V usage is TRBV7-3 and J usage is TRBJ2-7; tentatively, D is TRBD1 (5 bases). Germline lookup yields CDR1 SGHTA and CDR2 FQGTGA. CDR3 length: 14 amino acids. Trimming removed 2 bases from V and 4 bases from J, with 12 bases in between. CDR3 residues: CASSLQGGVYEQYF. The CDR3 bases are TGTGCCAGCAGCTTACAGGGCGGCGTGTACGAGCAGTACTTC. The variable domain in full, with the rest retrieved from reference TRBV7-3 and TRBJ2-7, is GAGVSQTPSNKVTEKGKYVELRCDPISGHTALYWYRQSLGQGPEFLIYFQGTGAADDSGLPNDRFFAVRPEGSVSTLKIQRTERGDSAVYLCASSLQGGVYEQYFGPGTRLTVT.

Many counts were recorded for this clonotype. The chain couples TRBV12-3 or TRBV12-4 to TRBJ2-2; D ambiguous. Trimming stripped 6 bases from V and 1 base from J, with 6 bases between. CDR3 length: 13 amino acids. The CDR3 nucleotides are TGTGCCAGCAGATTCAAGAACACCGGGGAGCTGTTTTTT. The encoded protein is CASRFKNTGELFF.

The chain employs TRBV10-2 and TRBJ1-5, with D perhaps matching TRBD1 (6 bases). Germline CDR1 WSHSY, CDR2 SAAADI. This CDR3 comprises 16 residues. V was shortened by 3 bases and J by 0 bases, with 12 bases between the two germline ends. CDR3 coding DNA: TGCGCCAGCAGTGATGGGGGGCTGGGTAGCAATCAGCCCCAGCATTTT. This codes for CASSDGGLGSNQPQHF.

The J gene is TRBJ1-2, the V gene TRBV25-1; no definite D call. The CDR3 spans 14 residues. Germline values: CDR1 MGHDK, CDR2 SYGVNS. V lost 11 bases, J lost 0 bases, and 16 bases lay in between. The CDR3 spells CAGTDAEANYGYTF. The DNA of the CDR3 is TGTGCCGGCACGGACGCAGAAGCTAACTATGGCTACACCTTC.

This clonotype was recorded many times. This chain links TRBV11-1 with TRBJ2-7; D is undetermined. The CDR3 consists of 17 residues. From germline, CDR1 is SGHAT and CDR2 FQDESV (reference sequence). V gave up 0 bases and J gave up 0 bases, with 15 bases separating them. The CDR3 DNA follows: TGTGCCAGCAGCTTAGCGCGTTTGAAGGCCAGCTCCTACGAGCAGTACTTC. This gives the protein CASSLARLKASSYEQYF.

This clonotype was counted ten times or more. This chain uses TRBV20-1 with TRBJ2-1, with D perhaps matching TRBD2 (6 bases). Trimming removed 3 bases from V and 4 bases from J, with 16 bases in between. This CDR3 has 15 amino acids. CDR1 and CDR2 from the germline V gene are DFQATT and SNEGSKA (reference sequence). DNA of the CDR3: TGCAGTGCTAGTGGAGGGGATGTAATTTACAATGAGCAGTTCTTC. Its translation: CSASGGDVIYNEQFF.

This clonotype was recorded many times. The chain links TRBV4-1 to TRBJ1-6, with D hard to call. V was clipped by 0 bases and J by 7 bases, with 10 bases between them. Germline CDR1 is MGHRA and CDR2 is YSYEKL. The CDR3 totals 15 residues. The CDR3 reads CASSQERFLNSPLHF. CDR3 in DNA: TGCGCCAGCAGCCAAGAAAGGTTTTTAAATTCACCCCTCCACTTT.